This entry features one TCR beta chain sequence. Its antigen remains unknown. The source of the sample is a study of persistence of HIV-infected CD4 T cells. The immunoSEQ assay was version 4, run in survey mode. Some clones are missing from TCRdb's copy, which holds only in-frame ones; the method was immunoSEQ multiplex PCR. Found here are some 45,000 clones, about 87% of them singletons; the top ten hold roughly 0.44%. Cells were stimulated nonspecifically with anti-CD3/anti-CD28 magnetic beads. Sorting of responding CD4+ T cells relied on upregulated CD40 ligand together with CD69. General study findings and limits: Degenerate expanded CDR3beta sequences were enriched among CMV- and Gag-responding cells.

This CDR3 is built from 14 residues. V was trimmed by 1 base and J by 8 bases, leaving 11 bases between them. The germline gives CDR1 LGHDT, CDR2 YNNKEL (reference sequence). This clonotype was obtained from an adult woman with HIV who was CMV-seropositive. This chain joins TRBV3-1 (or the pseudogene TRBV3-2) and TRBJ2-2, with D hard to call. The source was CD4+ T cells sorted from PBMCs after roughly 20-hour stimulation, collected from a patient who received antiretroviral therapy. The CDR3 nucleotides are TGTGCCAGCAGCCAAGCTCCCTCGAGGGGGGAGCTGTTTTTT. It is translated as CASSQAPSRGELFF.